This T cell receptor (beta chain) was observed in a study of blood T cell repertoires in COVID-19. Germline CDR1 reads MNHEY; CDR2 reads SMNVEV (reference sequence). CDR3 length equals 14 residues. J lost 2 bases, V lost 5 bases, and 5 bases had no gene match. Libraries were prepared by immunoSEQ multiplex PCR; TCRdb keeps only in-frame clonotypes and omits some of them. The table includes fewer than 200,000 clones, 80% detected once. This clone was counted only a few times. Sequencing was carried out using peripheral blood. The TCR comes from a man in his fifties or sixties with acute or convalescent COVID-19. The V call is TRBV27, the J call TRBJ1-1; 7 positions match TRBD1. CDR3 residues: CASSIRDSNTEAFF. CDR3 bases: TGTGCCAGCAGTATAAGGGACAGCAACACTGAAGCTTTCTTT.